These T cell receptor beta chains were read from a single sample in a study of cytotoxic CD8 clonotypes in ibrutinib-treated CLL. The repertoire was sequenced with immunoSEQ multiplex PCR; TCRdb's copy has only in-frame clones and lacks some. The data contain under 35,000 clones, approximately 71% of them seen just once; the ten biggest clones take up about 53%. This material consisted of PBMCs, taken after 24 months of ibrutinib treatment. These receptors were collected from a human donor with chronic lymphocytic leukemia. Each CDR3 is given with its conserved first and last residue. Fields, in order: V gene, J gene, CDR3 protein.

V: TRBV7-7; J: TRBJ2-7; CDR3: CASSLNREGEQYF
V: TRBV6-1; J: TRBJ1-5; CDR3: CASSSRDSNQPQHF
V: TRBV7-9; J: TRBJ2-5; CDR3: CASSFLAEETQYF
V: TRBV28; J: TRBJ1-1; CDR3: CASSRQGERNTEAFF
V: TRBV10-3; J: TRBJ1-1; CDR3: CAIKKQDSTEAFF
V: TRBV7-9; J: TRBJ2-7; CDR3: CASSLSRGPTYEQYF
V: TRBV2; J: TRBJ1-1; CDR3: CASSVLSMNTEAFF
V: TRBV4-1; J: TRBJ2-2; CDR3: CASSLGQGPGELFF
V: TRBV11-2; J: TRBJ1-5; CDR3: CASSLARNQPQHF
V: TRBV10-1; J: TRBJ1-2; CDR3: CASSDKGAGYGYTF
V: TRBV6-5; J: TRBJ2-1; CDR3: CASSPSRGRYNEQFF
V: TRBV19; J: TRBJ1-5; CDR3: CASSKGSHSNQPQHF
V: TRBV6-6; J: TRBJ2-3; CDR3: CASSYYQRTDTQYF
V: TRBV4-1; J: TRBJ2-1; CDR3: CASSPSLSSYNEQFF
V: TRBV6-1; J: TRBJ1-5; CDR3: CASRPDRGANQPQHF
V: TRBV10-3; J: TRBJ1-2; CDR3: CAIGQYGYTF
V: TRBV29-1; J: TRBJ1-5; CDR3: CSVLTGGGNQPQHF
V: TRBV27; J: TRBJ1-4; CDR3: CASSLIRNSNEKLFF
V: TRBV18; J: TRBJ2-2; CDR3: CASSQQGSWTGELFF
V: TRBV9; J: TRBJ2-3; CDR3: CASSGTGAKNTQYF
V: TRBV7-8; J: TRBJ1-5; CDR3: CASSLGPGPQHF
V: TRBV27; J: TRBJ2-4; CDR3: CASSRQAKNIQYF
V: TRBV28; J: TRBJ2-5; CDR3: CASSQPGLQETQYF
V: TRBV5-1; J: TRBJ2-1; CDR3: CASSLLLAGVHNEQFF
V: TRBV5-1; J: TRBJ2-3; CDR3: CASSLSPPGGTTDTQYF
V: TRBV6-5; J: TRBJ2-1; CDR3: CASTFYNEQFF
V: TRBV30; J: TRBJ2-6; CDR3: CAWDSGANVLTF
V: TRBV20-1; J: TRBJ2-7; CDR3: CSANLLYEQYF